This T cell receptor beta chain is from a study of blood T cell repertoires in COVID-19. V shed 8 bases, J shed 2 bases, and the junction held 3 bases outside the gene matches. The CDR3 has 14 residues. Germline assignment: CDR1 LNHDA and CDR2 SQIVND (reference sequence). This table comes from immunoSEQ multiplex PCR, and its TCRdb copy is limited to in-frame clones, with some not included. This table holds about 270,000 clones, under 90% found once. The receptor comes from a human donor in a cohort sampled during active COVID-19. The J gene is TRBJ2-1, the V gene TRBV19, with TRBD2 matching over 10 bases. Material: peripheral blood. DNA of the CDR3: TGTGCCAGTTCTAGCGGGGGTACCTACAATGAGCAGTTCTTC. As protein: CASSSGGTYNEQFF.